The following is a T cell receptor beta chain sequence with its context. Its target is not known. Germline is not matched at one junction end, which may reflect a read error. These data come from a study of shared clonotypes between healthy human individuals. Study-wide results and caveats: At large depth, rarefaction still showed sorted-subset sequencing to be incomplete.

Those who donated, Caucasian adults without exception, all lived in Nashville, Tennessee. Clones were read by immunoSEQ multiplex PCR, and TCRdb kept only the in-frame ones, dropping some. The sample lists about 600,000 clones; around 97% were seen once. Sequencing used naive CD4+ T cells sorted from blood. Subset reported: CD45RA+ positively selected. The clonotype was recovered from a woman in her 30s in good health.

CDR3 protein: CASSEDLSNNEQFF. In DNA, the CDR3 is TGCGCCAGCAGCGAGGATCTCTCCAACAATGAGCAGTTCTTC. The V gene is TRBV5-1, the J gene TRBJ2-1; D is ambiguous. CDR1 is SGHRS, CDR2 YFSETQ, per germline. CDR3 length: 14 amino acids.